Below, 9 T cell receptor beta chains from the same sample are listed, as sequenced in a study of T-cell reconstitution after alpha-beta-depleted transplantation in children. Unique molecular identifiers were built into the TCRbeta library. TCRdb re-called the PCR reads through MiXCR, storing one row per CDR3 protein. This table holds some 600,000 distinct CDR3 sequences, 16% found once. The source material was PBMCs from the stem cell graft donor, sampled from the stem cell graft. These receptors originate from a human donor who donated a stem cell graft to a child with acute myeloid leukemia.

This clonotype has more than one count but fewer than ten. The CDR3, as DNA: TGTGCCAGCAGCTTCCACCCCTCGGGACTCCTACAAGAGACCCAGTACTTC. As protein: CASSFHPSGLLQETQYF. The V and J genes are TRBV7-6 and TRBJ2-5, with D possibly TRBD2 on 6 matching bases. The V and J ends lost 3 bases and 2 bases respectively, with 19 bases between them. The CDR3 runs 17 residues. Looked up from germline, CDR1 is SGHVS and CDR2 is FNYEAQ.

Ten or more counts support this clonotype. The V call is TRBV5-1, the J call TRBJ1-2, with a tentative D call TRBD1 (5 bases). Germline lookup yields CDR1 SGHRS and CDR2 YFSETQ. Trimming shortened V by 1 base and J by 8 bases, and 12 bases separated the two germline ends. The CDR3 extends over 13 amino acids. The CDR3 reads CASSLSRGQGYTF. The DNA of the CDR3 is TGCGCCAGCAGCTTGAGTAGGGGTCAAGGCTACACCTTC.

This clonotype was picked up a small number of times. The chain combines TRBV2 with TRBJ2-1, with 8 bases lining up with TRBD2. Germline-derived CDR1 and CDR2 are SNHLY and FYNNEI. J lost 2 bases, V lost 4 bases, and 4 bases had no gene match. CDR3 length: 15 residues. CDR3 protein: CASSGRGGPYNEQFF. As DNA, the CDR3 is TGTGCCAGCAGTGGCCGCGGGGGGCCCTACAATGAGCAGTTCTTC.

V is TRBV7-9 and J is TRBJ2-7; possibly TRBD1 for D (5 bases). This CDR3 has 13 amino acids. In germline, CDR1 is SEHNR, CDR2 FQNEAQ (reference sequence). Trimming shortened V by 5 bases and J by 7 bases, and 15 bases separated the two germline ends. This CDR3 reads CASSARTIGEQYF. The CDR3, as DNA: TGTGCCAGCAGCGCCCGGACAATCGGAGAGCAGTACTTC. Full variable domain (missing parts from reference TRBV7-9 and TRBJ2-7): DTGVSQNPRHKITKRGQNVTFRCDPISEHNRLYWYRQTLGQGPEFLTYFQNEAQLEKSRLLSDRFSAERPKGSFSTLEIQRTEQGDSAMYLCASSARTIGEQYFGPGTRLTVT.

This clonotype was picked up one time. V is TRBV7-3 and J is TRBJ2-1; D remains unclear. Germline CDR1 and CDR2: SGHTA and FQGTGA. This CDR3 comprises 15 residues. V lost 6 bases, J lost 2 bases, and 14 bases lay in between. This CDR3 reads CASSSVTTTYNEQFF. The CDR3 DNA is TGTGCCAGCAGTTCCGTTACTACCACCTACAATGAGCAGTTCTTC. Variable domain in full (rest from reference TRBV7-3 and TRBJ2-1): GAGVSQTPSNKVTEKGKYVELRCDPISGHTALYWYRQSLGQGPEFLIYFQGTGAADDSGLPNDRFFAVRPEGSVSTLKIQRTERGDSAVYLCASSSVTTTYNEQFFGPGTRLTVL.

The table lists this clonotype with many counts. This rearrangement joins TRBV5-6 to TRBJ1-4; D is ambiguous. Germline-derived CDR1 and CDR2 are SGHDT and YYEEEE. The germline V and J ends were trimmed by 0 bases and 6 bases, with 9 bases remaining between them. The CDR3 contains 14 residues. As DNA, the CDR3 is TGTGCCAGCAGCTTGGCTAGGGCCGATGAAAAACTGTTTTTT. It yields the protein CASSLARADEKLFF. The variable domain in full, with the rest retrieved from reference TRBV5-6 and TRBJ1-4, is DAGVTQSPTHLIKTRGQQVTLRCSPKSGHDTVSWYQQALGQGPQFIFQYYEEEERQRGNFPDRFSGHQFPNYSSELNVNALLLGDSALYLCASSLARADEKLFFGSGTQLSVL.

This clonotype was detected many times. The rearrangement joins TRBV27 to TRBJ2-7; weak D call: TRBD2 (5 bases). This CDR3 contains 14 residues. V lost 6 bases, J lost 0 bases, and 12 bases lay in between. Germline V gene data show CDR1 as MNHEY and CDR2 as SMNVEV (reference sequence). CDR3 sequence reads: CASSAGILSYEQYF. The CDR3 DNA follows: TGTGCCAGCAGCGCCGGGATACTCTCCTACGAGCAGTACTTC.

This clonotype was found a few times. The V gene is TRBV20-1, the J gene TRBJ1-4; a possible D gene is TRBD1 (6 bases). Germline V gives CDR1 DFQATT, CDR2 SNEGSKA (reference sequence). Trimming left V 6 bases short and J 9 bases short, with 17 bases between. The CDR3 is 13 residues long. CDR3 amino acids: CSARDTLRKKLFF. DNA for the CDR3: TGCAGTGCCCGGGACACATTAAGGAAAAAACTGTTTTTT.

A few counts support this clonotype. V and J are TRBV20-1 and TRBJ2-2; D unresolved. Trimming stripped 1 base from V and 4 bases from J, with 4 bases between. CDR3 length: 12 residues. Germline V gives CDR1 DFQATT, CDR2 SNEGSKA (reference sequence). This CDR3 is CSARGSTGELFF. The CDR3 nucleotides are TGCAGTGCTAGAGGGTCCACCGGGGAGCTGTTTTTT.